The entry that follows covers one TCR beta chain sequence. The PCR contained 60 Vbeta and 13 Jbeta primers. Profiling relied on immunoSEQ multiplex PCR, and the TCRdb table lists in-frame clones only, not all of them. This repertoire includes tens of thousands of clones. The data were taken from a study of cytomegalovirus exposure and HLA in healthy donors. This CDR3 has 14 amino acids. Deletions cut 1 base from V and 4 bases from J, with 10 bases between. Looked up from germline, CDR1 is SGHVS and CDR2 is FNYEAQ. The chain combines TRBV7-6 with TRBJ1-1, with D possibly TRBD1 on 6 matching bases. The specimen sequenced was PBMCs. This receptor was obtained from a male donor in good health and CMV-seronegative. The CDR3 DNA follows: TGTGCCAGCAGCTTAGGGGGGCTGCGCACTGAAGCTTTCTTT. Its translation is CASSLGGLRTEAFF.